Listed below are T cell receptor beta chains from one sample, sequenced in a study of blood T cell repertoires in COVID-19. This table comes from immunoSEQ multiplex PCR, and its TCRdb copy is limited to in-frame clones, with some not included. The top ten clones hold 7.2% of a sample with 200,000 to 300,000 clones, approximately 90% of them seen once. Source material: peripheral blood. The source of these receptors is a man in his 60s who had recovered from COVID-19. The CDR3 runs from the conserved cysteine through the conserved F or W. A D gene is named only where the DNA matches it firmly. Some rows have no size entry. The others give once, few or many, or a class for an expanded clone.

clone_size: NA; j_call: TRBJ1-2; d_call: TRBD1; v_call: TRBV3-1/TRBV3-2; cdr3_aa: CASSWTGTDYGYTF; cdr3_nt: TGTGCCAGCAGCTGGACAGGGACCGACTATGGCTACACCTTC
clone_size: NA; j_call: TRBJ2-1; d_call: NA; v_call: TRBV12-3/TRBV12-4; cdr3_aa: CASSRGFDNEQFF; cdr3_nt: TGTGCCAGCAGCCGAGGTTTTGACAATGAGCAGTTCTTC
clone_size: NA; j_call: TRBJ2-3; d_call: NA; v_call: TRBV18; cdr3_aa: CASSLQDTQYF; cdr3_nt: TGTGCCAGCTCGCTCCAGGATACGCAGTATTTT
clone_size: NA; j_call: TRBJ2-7; d_call: TRBD1; v_call: TRBV30; cdr3_aa: CAWRPGTGGSEGNSWQYF; cdr3_nt: TGTGCCTGGAGGCCCGGGACAGGGGGAAGTGAGGGAAATTCGTGGCAGTACTTC
clone_size: NA; j_call: TRBJ1-2; d_call: NA; v_call: TRBV6-4; cdr3_aa: CASSDPTGLYTDGYTF; cdr3_nt: TGTGCCAGCAGTGACCCTACAGGGTTATATACTGATGGCTACACCTTC
clone_size: NA; j_call: TRBJ2-2; d_call: NA; v_call: TRBV9; cdr3_aa: CASSSSWTGELFF; cdr3_nt: TGTGCCAGCAGCTCCAGTTGGACCGGGGAGCTGTTTTTT
clone_size: NA; j_call: TRBJ1-5; d_call: NA; v_call: TRBV28; cdr3_aa: CASSSRTGYEYRSNQPQHF; cdr3_nt: TGTGCCAGCAGTTCCCGGACTGGGTATGAATATAGGAGCAATCAGCCCCAGCATTTT
clone_size: NA; j_call: TRBJ2-3; d_call: NA; v_call: TRBV29-1; cdr3_aa: CSVEDPSTQYF; cdr3_nt: TGCAGCGTTGAAGATCCGAGTACGCAGTATTTT
clone_size: NA; j_call: TRBJ1-4; d_call: TRBD1; v_call: TRBV27; cdr3_aa: CASSLSGQGGWELFF; cdr3_nt: TGTGCCAGCAGTTTATCGGGACAGGGAGGGTGGGAACTGTTTTTT
clone_size: NA; j_call: TRBJ1-3; d_call: NA; v_call: TRBV30; cdr3_aa: CAWSGVSGNTIYF; cdr3_nt: TGTGCCTGGAGCGGGGTCTCTGGAAACACCATATATTTT
clone_size: NA; j_call: TRBJ2-3; d_call: TRBD2; v_call: TRBV3-1/TRBV3-2; cdr3_aa: CASSQDDFAGGSLDTQYF; cdr3_nt: TGTGCCAGCAGCCAAGATGATTTTGCGGGGGGGAGTTTAGATACGCAGTATTTT
clone_size: NA; j_call: TRBJ2-7; d_call: NA; v_call: TRBV6-5; cdr3_aa: CASSYGSGDHEQYF; cdr3_nt: TGTGCCAGCAGTTACGGGTCGGGGGACCACGAGCAGTACTTC
clone_size: NA; j_call: TRBJ2-1; d_call: NA; v_call: TRBV25-1; cdr3_aa: CASSPSGAGPNNEQFF; cdr3_nt: TGTGCCAGCAGTCCCTCAGGCGCGGGGCCTAACAATGAGCAGTTCTTC
clone_size: once; j_call: TRBJ1-3; d_call: NA; v_call: TRBV7-7; cdr3_aa: CASSLGLGPGNTIYF; cdr3_nt: TGTGCCAGCAGCTTAGGTCTGGGGCCTGGAAACACCATATATTTT
clone_size: NA; j_call: TRBJ2-3; d_call: NA; v_call: TRBV6-5; cdr3_aa: CASSSPDLADTQYF; cdr3_nt: TGTGCCAGCAGTTCCCCCGACTTGGCAGATACGCAGTATTTT
clone_size: once; j_call: TRBJ2-6; d_call: TRBD1; v_call: TRBV4-1; cdr3_aa: CASSQDWTGTGANVLTF; cdr3_nt: TGCGCCAGCAGCCAAGACTGGACAGGGACGGGGGCCAACGTCCTGACTTTC
clone_size: NA; j_call: TRBJ1-1; d_call: NA; v_call: TRBV6-5; cdr3_aa: CASSYSIQLNTEAFF; cdr3_nt: TGTGCCAGCAGTTACTCGATCCAGTTGAACACTGAAGCTTTCTTT
clone_size: few; j_call: TRBJ2-7; d_call: TRBD1; v_call: TRBV7-9; cdr3_aa: CASSLNTGPGGIYEQYF; cdr3_nt: TGTGCCAGCAGCTTAAATACCGGCCCAGGGGGCATCTACGAGCAGTACTTC
clone_size: once; j_call: TRBJ2-7; d_call: NA; v_call: TRBV6-5; cdr3_aa: CASSGTISYEQYF; cdr3_nt: TGTGCCAGTTCCGGGACAATATCCTACGAGCAGTACTTC
clone_size: NA; j_call: TRBJ1-2; d_call: NA; v_call: TRBV11-2; cdr3_aa: CASSDTVYGYTF; cdr3_nt: TGTGCCAGCAGCGACACTGTCTATGGCTACACCTTC
clone_size: NA; j_call: TRBJ1-4; d_call: NA; v_call: TRBV6-5; cdr3_aa: CASSSRGTANEKLFF; cdr3_nt: TGTGCCAGCAGTTCAAGGGGCACCGCAAATGAAAAACTGTTTTTT
clone_size: NA; j_call: TRBJ1-2; d_call: NA; v_call: TRBV27; cdr3_aa: CASSHGQGYTF; cdr3_nt: TGTGCCAGCAGTCACGGACAGGGCTACACCTTC
clone_size: NA; j_call: TRBJ1-2; d_call: NA; v_call: TRBV7-2; cdr3_aa: CASSPYPGQGIRYTF; cdr3_nt: TGTGCCAGCAGCCCTTACCCGGGACAAGGGATCCGCTACACCTTC